Listed here are 23 T cell receptor beta chains from one sample, sequenced in a study of cytomegalovirus exposure and HLA in healthy donors. Researchers ran the PCR with 60 Vbeta and 13 Jbeta primers. TCRdb's table, derived via immunoSEQ multiplex PCR, lists solely in-frame clones and lacks some. The sample lists some 95,000 clones; about four fifths were seen once. Sequenced sample: PBMCs. These receptors all stem from a woman in her thirties or forties in good health and CMV-seropositive.

This clone showed up just once. The chain uses TRBV5-4 and TRBJ2-5, with D perhaps TRBD1 (6 bases). Trimming removed 0 bases at V and 5 bases at J, with 14 bases between. This CDR3 is 15 amino acids long. The V gene's germline CDR1 is SGHNT and CDR2 YYREEE (reference sequence). CDR3 sequence (DNA): TGTGCCAGCAGCTTGGCCAGGGGTAATGAGGAGACCCAGTACTTC. The encoded protein is CASSLARGNEETQYF.

This rearrangement joins TRBV11-2 to TRBJ1-5; no reliable D call. V was shortened by 0 bases and J by 1 base, with 7 bases between the two germline ends. The CDR3 has 15 amino acids. Germline CDR1 SGHAT, CDR2 FQNNGV. DNA of the CDR3: TGTGCCAGCAGCTTAGACAGCAGGAGCAATCAGCCCCAGCATTTT. The encoded protein is CASSLDSRSNQPQHF.

The chain has TRBV7-9 and TRBJ2-3; D possibly corresponds to TRBD2 (6 bases). The CDR3 covers 17 residues. V was trimmed by 3 bases and J by 6 bases, leaving 22 bases between them. The V gene's germline CDR1 is SEHNR and CDR2 FQNEAQ (reference sequence). The CDR3 protein is CASSFLFSEGRGDTQYF. In DNA, the CDR3 is TGTGCCAGCAGCTTTTTGTTTTCGGAGGGACGGGGGGATACGCAGTATTTT.

The chain is built from TRBV5-1 and TRBJ2-3; weak D call: TRBD1 (6 bases). The V end lost 3 bases, the J end lost 2 bases, and 13 bases lay between the germline ends. The CDR3 extends over 15 amino acids. Germline V gene lookup returns CDR1 SGHRS and CDR2 YFSETQ. CDR3 sequence: CASSYMTGTTDTQYF. The CDR3 nucleotides read TGCGCCAGCAGCTACATGACAGGCACCACAGATACGCAGTATTTT.

CDR3 sequence (DNA): TGTGCCAGCAGCTCGCCTAGCGGTGGAGAGACCCAGTACTTC. It yields the protein CASSSPSGGETQYF. The chain employs TRBV11-2 and TRBJ2-5; TRBD2 matches 7 bases. The length of the CDR3 is 14 residues. Germline loops: CDR1 SGHAT, CDR2 FQNNGV. J was trimmed by 4 bases and V by 4 bases; bases with no gene match: 6.

J is TRBJ2-7 and V is TRBV7-9; 7 positions match TRBD2. V lost 3 bases, J lost 4 bases, and 3 bases stayed unmatched. CDR1 is SEHNR and CDR2 is FQNEAQ in the germline V gene (reference sequence). CDR3 size: 13 residues. The CDR3 DNA follows: TGTGCCAGCAGCTTTGGGGGGGGATACGAGCAGTACTTC. Amino acid sequence: CASSFGGGYEQYF.

This sequence joins TRBV2 and TRBJ2-7, with TRBD2 as a possible D gene (6 bases). V was pared by 6 bases and J by 7 bases, with 19 bases between. Germline V gene data show CDR1 as SNHLY and CDR2 as FYNNEI. The CDR3 sequence is 14 residues long. CDR3: CASSLPSGRGEQYF. The CDR3 DNA is TGTGCCAGCAGCCTCCCGAGCGGGCGAGGGGAGCAGTACTTC.

This clone was seen only a few times. The J gene is TRBJ2-1, the V gene TRBV10-1, with 9 bases identical to TRBD2. After removal of 2 bases from V and 7 bases from J, the junction contained 9 bases not matched to a gene. CDR1 and CDR2 from the germline V gene are WNHNN and SYGVQD (reference sequence). The CDR3 totals 16 residues. CDR3 in amino acids: CASSERASGKKNEQFF. The CDR3 DNA reads TGCGCCAGCAGTGAGAGGGCTAGCGGGAAGAAGAATGAGCAGTTCTTC.

This clone is a singleton in its sample. The gene calls are TRBV19 and TRBJ2-1; the match to TRBD2 covers 7 bases. Germline V gene data show CDR1 as LNHDA and CDR2 as SQIVND (reference sequence). V lost 3 bases, J lost 10 bases, and 12 bases stayed unmatched. The CDR3 is 15 residues long. DNA of the CDR3: TGTGCCAGTAGTATGTTGGCGGGAGTCAGGTACGAGCAGTTCTTC. It translates to CASSMLAGVRYEQFF.

As DNA, the CDR3 is TGTGCCAGCAGCGTAAGCACAGACGGTGGCTACACCTTC. It is translated as CASSVSTDGGYTF. The V gene is TRBV9, the J gene TRBJ1-2; D is uncertain. The CDR3 is 13 residues long. Per the germline V gene, CDR1 is SGDLS and CDR2 is YYNGEE. The germline V and J ends were trimmed by 1 base and 7 bases, with 11 bases remaining between them.

The rearrangement uses TRBV2 and TRBJ2-1, with D uncertain. The V end was cut by 6 bases, the J end by 5 bases, with 11 bases between. The CDR3 length is 13 residues. Germline V gives CDR1 SNHLY, CDR2 FYNNEI. CDR3 region: CASSKDFHNEQFF. The CDR3 bases are TGTGCCAGCAGCAAAGACTTTCACAATGAGCAGTTCTTC.

The rearrangement joins TRBV7-2 to TRBJ1-2; tentative D call: TRBD1 (6 bases). This CDR3 is built from 14 residues. Looked up from germline, CDR1 is SGHTA and CDR2 is FQGNSA. Trimming pared 5 bases from V and 4 bases from J, leaving 14 bases between. CDR3 loop: CASSPMGALYGYTF. DNA of the CDR3: TGTGCCAGCAGCCCCATGGGGGCCCTCTATGGCTACACCTTC.

The gene calls are TRBV9 and TRBJ1-2; 10 bases are shared with TRBD1. Germline-derived CDR1 and CDR2 are SGDLS and YYNGEE. The CDR3 extends over 15 amino acids. Trimming removed 2 bases from V and 8 bases from J; junction bases left unmatched: 9. The CDR3 DNA follows: TGTGCCAGCAGCGTCGCCGGGACAGGGGTTCAAGGCTACACCTTC. This gives the protein CASSVAGTGVQGYTF.

The chain couples TRBV19 to TRBJ1-1; 8 positions match TRBD1. V gave up 7 bases and J gave up 4 bases; unmatched junction bases: 14. This CDR3 comprises 16 residues. The germline V gene encodes CDR1 LNHDA and CDR2 SQIVND (reference sequence). Here the CDR3 reads CASTGNGRGLSTEAFF. CDR3 nucleotide sequence: TGTGCCAGTACGGGGAATGGCAGGGGGCTTTCCACTGAAGCTTTCTTT.

For this clone: A read error may account for a junction end that differs from germline. The chain employs TRBV9 and TRBJ2-3; 9 bases line up with TRBD2. Germline V gene lookup returns CDR1 SGDLS and CDR2 YYNGEE. This CDR3 is 14 amino acids long. The CDR3 spells CGSSVVAGEETQYF. The CDR3 coding sequence is TGTGGCAGCAGCGTAGTAGCGGGAGAGGAGACGCAGTATTTT.

The sample holds a few counts of this clone. This chain joins TRBV27 and TRBJ2-1; the match to TRBD2 covers 7 bases. Per germline, CDR1 MNHEY and CDR2 SMNVEV (reference sequence). The CDR3 loop spans 12 amino acids. Trimming at V came to 8 bases and at J to 7 bases, leaving 5 bases not matched to a gene. CDR3 region: CASGRERNEQFF. CDR3 in DNA: TGTGCCAGCGGGAGGGAGAGGAATGAGCAGTTCTTC.

V usage is TRBV25-1 and J usage is TRBJ1-5; no clear D gene. Germline loops: CDR1 MGHDK, CDR2 SYGVNS. CDR3 length: 16 residues. Trimming removed 2 bases from V and 0 bases from J, with 11 bases in between. The DNA of the CDR3 is TGTGCCAGCAGTGAACGAGACAAAGATAGCAATCAGCCCCAGCATTTT. This encodes CASSERDKDSNQPQHF.

This chain links TRBV5-1 with TRBJ1-1; no reliable D call. This CDR3 is 14 amino acids long. Germline loops: CDR1 SGHRS, CDR2 YFSETQ. Between the trimmed V and J ends, which lost 4 bases and 5 bases, there was a span of 15 bases. This chain's CDR3 is CASSPPRGGTEAFF. The DNA for the CDR3 is TGCGCCAGCAGCCCCCCCCGGGGTGGGACTGAAGCTTTCTTT.

This rearrangement joins TRBV5-1 to TRBJ1-1; TRBD1 matches at 7 bases. Per germline, CDR1 SGHRS and CDR2 YFSETQ. The CDR3 loop spans 13 amino acids. Germline trimming cut 1 base from V and 3 bases from J; bases unmatched to any gene: 0. CDR3 DNA sequence: TGCGCCAGCAGCTTGACAGGGGACACTGAAGCTTTCTTT. Amino acid sequence: CASSLTGDTEAFF. The variable domain in full, with the rest retrieved from reference TRBV5-1 and TRBJ1-1, is KAGVTQTPRYLIKTRGQQVTLSCSPISGHRSVSWYQQTPGQGLQFLFEYFSETQRNKGNFPGRFSGRQFSNSRSEMNVSTLELGDSALYLCASSLTGDTEAFFGQGTRLTVV.

The V call is TRBV21-1, the J call TRBJ1-2. TRBV21-1 is designated a pseudogene. CDR3 length: 18 amino acids. CDR3 in DNA: TGTGCCAGCAGCAAACTCCTAAAGGGAGCTCCGTCTAACTATGGCTACACCTTC. Its translation: CASSKLLKGAPSNYGYTF.

This clone was seen a single time. This chain uses TRBV5-1 with TRBJ2-3, with 8 bases lining up with TRBD1. The CDR3 has 14 residues. The germline V gene encodes CDR1 SGHRS and CDR2 YFSETQ. The V segment lost 6 bases and the J segment 2 bases; nucleotides outside the gene matches: 5. CDR3: CASTPGQDTDTQYF. The CDR3 nucleotides are TGCGCCAGCACCCCGGGACAGGACACAGATACGCAGTATTTT.

The genes are TRBV6-5 and TRBJ1-3; D gene unclear. Germline V gene lookup returns CDR1 MNHEY and CDR2 SVGAGI. The germline V and J ends were trimmed by 8 bases and 3 bases, with 17 bases remaining between them. The CDR3 has 15 amino acids. The CDR3 here is CASLGRSRDGNTIYF. Here the CDR3 DNA reads TGTGCCAGCTTGGGCCGAAGTCGAGATGGAAACACCATATATTTT.

This clone has more than one count but fewer than ten. V usage is TRBV2 and J usage is TRBJ2-1; perhaps TRBD2 as D (6 bases). Germline V gene lookup returns CDR1 SNHLY and CDR2 FYNNEI. The V and J ends lost 7 bases and 13 bases respectively, with 20 bases between them. The CDR3 spans 13 residues. The CDR3 DNA follows: TGTGCCAGCAAAACGGGACTTCCCTCAGTACAGTTCTTC. This codes for CASKTGLPSVQFF.